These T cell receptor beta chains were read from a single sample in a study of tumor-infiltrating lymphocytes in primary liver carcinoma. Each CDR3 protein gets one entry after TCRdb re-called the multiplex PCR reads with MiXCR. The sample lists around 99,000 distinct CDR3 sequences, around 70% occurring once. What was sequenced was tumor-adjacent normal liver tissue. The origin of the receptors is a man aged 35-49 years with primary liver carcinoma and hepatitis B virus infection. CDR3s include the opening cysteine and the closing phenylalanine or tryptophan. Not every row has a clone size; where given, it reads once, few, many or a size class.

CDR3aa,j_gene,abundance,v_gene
CASSRQTDTQYF,TRBJ2-3,NA,TRBV7-9
CASNQDGGRGVGNEQFF,TRBJ2-1,NA,TRBV4-1
CASSGWTGNIAYGYTF,TRBJ1-2,once,TRBV6-1
CANSAPTSGSGDTQYF,TRBJ2-3,NA,TRBV11-2
CASSSRTSGEQYF,TRBJ2-7,many,TRBV5-5
CASKTGGFNQPQHF,TRBJ1-5,NA,TRBV6-5
CASSLTTSGRARRDIQYF,TRBJ2-3,NA,TRBV11-2
CASNPTSSTGGLFF,TRBJ2-2,NA,TRBV11-2
CSVSGTNTEAFF,TRBJ1-1,many,TRBV29-1
CASSQGGTSGKHEQYF,TRBJ2-7,many,TRBV4-1
CASSYRAGGCNSPLHF,TRBJ1-6,NA,TRBV28
CASSPGLAGEVDNEQFF,TRBJ2-1,few,TRBV11-1
CSVELRGTGAYEQYF,TRBJ2-7,NA,TRBV29-1
CATQEGQLRGFYERYF,TRBJ2-7,NA,TRBV11-2
CASDPNTEAFF,TRBJ1-1,NA,TRBV2
CASSPRGRGPNSPLHF,TRBJ1-6,NA,TRBV28
CSVRRGRGADTQYF,TRBJ2-3,many,TRBV29-1
CASIWASGRDDNERSF,TRBJ2-1,NA,TRBV11-2
CAISSSGEETQYF,TRBJ2-5,NA,TRBV10-3
CASGPTGLANTGELFF,TRBJ2-2,once,TRBV12-5
CASSPLADYAQYF,TRBJ2-3,NA,TRBV11-2
CASSFPGTSRAKNIQYF,TRBJ2-4,NA,TRBV11-1
CACSLRGAGNTIYF,TRBJ1-3,NA,TRBV12-3/TRBV12-4
CAISDTPNTEAFF,TRBJ1-1,many,TRBV10-3
CASSFPTEMVSRELFF,TRBJ2-2,NA,TRBV11-2
CNVELRDRGVADTQYF,TRBJ2-3,NA,TRBV29-1
CASGLLGALTSFGETQYF,TRBJ2-5,NA,TRBV7-9
CANSSWADTQYF,TRBJ2-3,NA,TRBV11-2
CASSSQTGGSYNEQSF,TRBJ2-1,NA,TRBV11-2
CASSATWGPAAYDQYF,TRBJ2-7,NA,TRBV4-1
CSVPPRSPCNEQFF,TRBJ2-1,NA,TRBV20-1
CSAQTSGRATYNEQFF,TRBJ2-1,few,TRBV20-1
CASSMQLATDTQYF,TRBJ2-3,NA,TRBV19
CASSSGGDSYNEQFF,TRBJ2-1,many,TRBV5-1
CTSSSAGPGNEQLF,TRBJ2-1,few,TRBV11-2
CAISQTPSDEQFF,TRBJ2-1,NA,TRBV11-2
CAIGGGAVHNEQFF,TRBJ2-1,NA,TRBV10-3